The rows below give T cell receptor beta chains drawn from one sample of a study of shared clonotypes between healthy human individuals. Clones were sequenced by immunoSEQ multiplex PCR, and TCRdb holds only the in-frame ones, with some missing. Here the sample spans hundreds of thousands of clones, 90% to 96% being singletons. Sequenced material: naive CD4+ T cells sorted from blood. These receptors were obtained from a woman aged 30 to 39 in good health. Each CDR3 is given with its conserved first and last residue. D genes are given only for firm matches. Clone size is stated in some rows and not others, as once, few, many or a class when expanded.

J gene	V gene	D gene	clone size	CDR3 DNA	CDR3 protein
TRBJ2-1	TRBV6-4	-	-	TGTGCCAGCAGTGTCCAATCTAACTCCTACAATGAGCAGTTCTTC	CASSVQSNSYNEQFF
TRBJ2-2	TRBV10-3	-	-	TGTGCCATCAGGACAGGGAACACCGGGGAGCTGTTTTTT	CAIRTGNTGELFF
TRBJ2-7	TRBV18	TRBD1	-	TGTGCCAGCTCACCCCCCGGGACAGGCCTCTACGAGCAGTACTTC	CASSPPGTGLYEQYF
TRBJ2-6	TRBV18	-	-	TGTGCCAGCTCACATCCAACGATCTCTGGGGCCAACGTCCTGACTTTC	CASSHPTISGANVLTF
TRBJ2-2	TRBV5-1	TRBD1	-	TGCGCCAGCAGGAAAGTACCGGGACAGGGGGCCGGGGAGCTGTTTTTT	CASRKVPGQGAGELFF
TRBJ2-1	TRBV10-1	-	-	TGCGCCAGCAGTGCCGACGGAGGCAATGAGCAGTTCTTC	CASSADGGNEQFF
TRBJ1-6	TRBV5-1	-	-	TGCGCCAGCAGCTTGGCCGGAGGGGATAATTCACCCCTCCACTTT	CASSLAGGDNSPLHF
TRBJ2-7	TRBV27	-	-	TGTGCCAGCAGTGCCCCCCATTCCGAGCAGTACTTC	CASSAPHSEQYF
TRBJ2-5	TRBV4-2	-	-	TGTGCCAGCAGCCAAGACGTTGCGACCCAGTACTTC	CASSQDVATQYF
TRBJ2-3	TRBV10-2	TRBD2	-	TGCGCCAGCAGACTAGCGGGAAACACAGATACGCAGTATTTT	CASRLAGNTDTQYF
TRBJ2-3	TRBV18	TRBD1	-	TGTGCCAGCTCACCACCTACGGGACAGGGCACAGATACGCAGTATTTT	CASSPPTGQGTDTQYF
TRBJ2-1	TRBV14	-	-	TGTGCCAGCAGCCAAGATCCCTGGTCGGGAATAGGGATCTTC	CASSQDPWSGIGIF
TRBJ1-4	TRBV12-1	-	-	TGTGCCAACGTGGACGGCAAGGCGAATGAAAAACTGTTTTTT	CANVDGKANEKLFF
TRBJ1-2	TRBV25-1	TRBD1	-	TGTGCCAGCAGTGGATGGGACAGGGTTGACTATGGCTACACCTTC	CASSGWDRVDYGYTF
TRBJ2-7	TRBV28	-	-	TGTGCCAGCAGTAGCGCCCTCTACGAGCAGTACTTC	CASSSALYEQYF
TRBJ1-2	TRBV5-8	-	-	TGTGCCAGCAGCTTGTGGGGGGAGGTCGGCTACACCTTC	CASSLWGEVGYTF
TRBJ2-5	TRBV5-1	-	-	TGCGCCAGCAGCTTGTATGGGAGAAGGGAGACCCAGTACTTC	CASSLYGRRETQYF
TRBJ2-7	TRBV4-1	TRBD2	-	TGCGCCAGCAGCCAAGTAAGAGCGGGAGCGTCCGAGCAGTACTTC	CASSQVRAGASEQYF
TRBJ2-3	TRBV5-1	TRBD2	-	TGCGCCAGCAGCTCTAGCGGGAGTGCAGATACGCAGTATTTT	CASSSSGSADTQYF
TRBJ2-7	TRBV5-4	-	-	TGTGCCAGCAGCCACACCTCCTGGGACACATCCTACGAGCAGTACTTC	CASSHTSWDTSYEQYF
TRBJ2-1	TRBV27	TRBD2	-	TGTGCCAGCAGTTTCCTAGCGGGAGGGCCTCTCAATGAGCAGTTCTTC	CASSFLAGGPLNEQFF
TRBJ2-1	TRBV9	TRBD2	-	TGTGCCAGCAGCGTTAGCGGGAGCCCTGGAAGCTCCTACAATGAGCAGTTCTTC	CASSVSGSPGSSYNEQFF
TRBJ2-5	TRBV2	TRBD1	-	TGTGCCAGCAGTGTCTGGGGGACAGGGAACCAAGAGACCCAGTACTTC	CASSVWGTGNQETQYF
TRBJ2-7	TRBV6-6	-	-	TGTGCCAGCAGTTACTCGAACAGCTACGAGCAGTACTTC	CASSYSNSYEQYF
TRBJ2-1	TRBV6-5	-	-	TGTGCCAGCAGTTACACCCGTAATGAGCAGTTCTTC	CASSYTRNEQFF
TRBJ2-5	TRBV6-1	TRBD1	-	TGTGCCAGCATTGGACAGGCTGCTGTGGAGACCCAGTACTTC	CASIGQAAVETQYF
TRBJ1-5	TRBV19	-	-	TGTGCCAGTAACCTGGGGGCGGGGGTTAGCAATCAGCCCCAGCATTTT	CASNLGAGVSNQPQHF
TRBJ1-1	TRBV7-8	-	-	TGTGCCAGCAGCTTAACACGCGTAAGGGACACTGAAGCTTTCTTT	CASSLTRVRDTEAFF
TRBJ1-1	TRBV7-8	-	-	TGTGCCAGCAGCTTACACAGGGTGATGAACACTGAAGCTTTCTTT	CASSLHRVMNTEAFF
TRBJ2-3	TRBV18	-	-	TGTGCCAGCTCACCTGGACACACAGATACGCAGTATTTT	CASSPGHTDTQYF
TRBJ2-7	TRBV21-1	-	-	TGTGCCAGCAGCAGAAGAAAAAGGTGGGCGGGCCCGTACGAGCAGTACTTC	CASSRRKRWAGPYEQYF
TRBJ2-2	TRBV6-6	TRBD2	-	TGTGCCAGCAGACCTAGCGGGGTGAACACCGGGGAGCTGTTTTTT	CASRPSGVNTGELFF
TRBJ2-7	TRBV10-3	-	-	TGTGCCATCGCCGGAGGGGGGAACTACGAGCAGTACTTC	CAIAGGGNYEQYF
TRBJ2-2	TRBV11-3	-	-	TGTGCCAGCAGCTTAGCGTGGACGAATCGGACCGGGGAGCTGTTTTTT	CASSLAWTNRTGELFF
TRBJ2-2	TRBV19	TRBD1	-	TGTGCCAGTAGAAGTGACAGGGTAGCCGCCGGGGAGCTGTTTTTT	CASRSDRVAAGELFF
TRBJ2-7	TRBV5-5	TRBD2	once	TGTGCCAGCAGCTCTTTTATCGGGCTAGCGGGGATCTCCTACGAGCAGTACTTC	CASSSFIGLAGISYEQYF
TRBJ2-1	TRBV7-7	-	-	TGTGCCAGCAGCTTAAGGCCCGAGGCGAGGTCCTACAATGAGCAGTTCTTC	CASSLRPEARSYNEQFF
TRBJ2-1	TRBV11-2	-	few	TGTGCCAGCAGCTTAGTAGGGAATGAGCAGTTCTTC	CASSLVGNEQFF
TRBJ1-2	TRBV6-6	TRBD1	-	TGTGCCAGCAGTTACGACAGGGGGTCTGGCTACACCTTC	CASSYDRGSGYTF
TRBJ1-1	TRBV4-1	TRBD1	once	TGCGCCAGCAGCCAAGGGACAGGGAACATGAACACTGAAGCTTTCTTT	CASSQGTGNMNTEAFF
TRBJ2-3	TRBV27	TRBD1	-	TGTGCCAGTCGGGACAGGGGGTTCTCGTTCAGGGCAGATACGCAGTATTTT	CASRDRGFSFRADTQYF
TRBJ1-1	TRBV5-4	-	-	TGTGCCAGCAGCTTGCGCCGAAGTATGAACACTGAAGCTTTCTTT	CASSLRRSMNTEAFF
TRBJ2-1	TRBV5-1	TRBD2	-	TGCGCCAGCAGCTGGGGACTAGCGGGGCCCAATGAGCAGTTCTTC	CASSWGLAGPNEQFF
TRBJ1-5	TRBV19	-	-	TGTGCCAGTAGTATACTGGGGGGAAATCAGCCCCAGCATTTT	CASSILGGNQPQHF
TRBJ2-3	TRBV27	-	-	TGTGCCAGCGGTAAATGGGGGCACGACACAGATACGCAGTATTTT	CASGKWGHDTDTQYF